This T cell receptor (beta chain) was documented in a study of T cell responses to AZD1222 COVID-19 vaccine (dated by TCRdb to about 2021). Regarding the research as a whole: A total of about 230 trial participants underwent TCR sequencing, of whom 207 received two doses of AZD1222 and about 25 received two doses of the MenACWY control vaccine. Enrollment into the trials was organized by age into subgroups of 18-55, 56-69 and 70-plus years, and those subgroups contained approximately 150, 30 and 60 TCR-sequenced participants, respectively. Overall results and qualifications from the work: The 56-69-year group was small, and its depth increase did not reach significance, likely because of low power. After two AZD1222 doses, spike-specific TCR breadth and depth were significantly higher than at day 0 and than in MenACWY recipients. Only five to seven AZD1222 recipients were SARS-CoV-2 seropositive at baseline, limiting conclusions about previously exposed vaccinees. Participants were mostly white British and included more females than males, and it was suggested by the authors that clonal diversity may have been underestimated. The vaccine-associated CD4 TCRs covered the entire spike protein, and the dominant responses fell in regions 160-218 and 743-854. Because no day 14 peak-response samples were available, the repertoires could be characterized only after the peak T cell response. Reportedly, close to half of the unique spike-specific TCRs recognized epitopes lying outside the regions that are mutated in the B.1.351 and B.1.1.7 variants.

The CDR3 regions of human TCRbeta chains were analyzed by immunosequencing. The published analysis was carried out like this. TCRs in the repertoires were compared against a reference library of SARS-CoV-2-specific TCRs that had been generated with the MIRA antigen-specificity platform. Breadth was defined as the fraction of unique TCRs that were SARS-CoV-2-associated. Depth was defined as the fraction of total T cells that were SARS-CoV-2-associated. Using the MIRA data, every spike-specific TCR was mapped to the spike region that the TCR reacted to and assigned to either a CD4 or a CD8 class. Log10-transformed breadth and depth values were compared by one-way ANOVA with Sidak's multiple comparisons tests. TCRdb's version of the immuneACCESS table is confined to in-frame rearrangements and falls short of the full clone set. An unresolved V gene accounts for under half of the shortfall where checked; the remainder is of unknown origin. D and trimming come from the DNA, and the V and J calls and clone size come from that table. This sample lists about 150,000 clones; 86% were detected once. The top ten clones comprise roughly 5% of the sample.

The germline V and J ends show losses of 5 bases and 9 bases respectively, and no gene match explains 7 bases of the junction. The CDR3 spans 15 residues, from the cysteine through the phenylalanine. Just the 45-base CDR3 DNA is kept, in frame starting at base 1. The germline V gene gives CDR1 as SGHTA and CDR2 as FQGTGA. With regard to this clone: The target of this receptor is not known. Within one base of it there is no much larger clone, and no base qualities were kept.

This sample's time point label indicates: baseline before first vaccination. Per the publication, the treatment or condition label means: meningococcal conjugate vaccine given as trial control. The vaccinee samples were drawn from two UK trials, COV001 and COV002, one of which was a single-blind randomized controlled phase 2/3 trial testing AZD1222 (ChAdOx1 nCoV-19) in healthy adults. For TCRbeta chain sequencing, PBMC samples from trial participants were taken at day 0 and at day 28 after the second dose. The TCR originated in an adult in good health. Sequencing used peripheral blood, obtained on day 0 of MenACWY control vaccination. The V gene is TRBV7-3 and the J gene is TRBJ2-1; 13 central bases correspond to TRBD2. CDR3 region: CASSPTLAGGTEQFF. The sequenced DNA: TGTGCCAGCAGCCCAACACTAGCGGGAGGGACTGAGCAGTTCTTC. When the CDR3 is completed using the reference TRBV7-3 and TRBJ2-1 genes on either side, the full variable domain is GAGVSQTPSNKVTEKGKYVELRCDPISGHTALYWYRQSLGQGPEFLIYFQGTGAADDSGLPNDRFFAVRPEGSVSTLKIQRTERGDSAVYLCASSPTLAGGTEQFFGPGTRLTVL.